A selection of T cell receptor beta chains follows, all from one sample in a study of T cells in localized non-small cell lung cancer. Repertoires were generated with immunoSEQ multiplex PCR, while TCRdb's copy carries only in-frame clones and drops some. This table has some 55,000 clones, over 80% appearing once. The material was peripheral blood, obtained before any cancer treatment. These receptors originate from a female donor at least 60 years old with stage II squamous cell lung carcinoma. Each CDR3 is given with its conserved first and last residue. A D gene is named only where the DNA matches it firmly. Not all rows give a size; the values are once, few, many and, for expanded clones, a class.

TRBJ2-3,NA,TRBD2,TRBV4-2,TGTGCCAGCAGCCAAGGCGGGGGGGCCAGTGCAGATACGCAGTATTTT,CASSQGGGASADTQYF
TRBJ1-6,NA,TRBD1,TRBV6-5,TGTGCCAGCAGTTACTCGATCACAGGGGCCGATTCACCCCTCCACTTT,CASSYSITGADSPLHF
TRBJ1-1,NA,NA,TRBV6-6,TGTGCCAGCAGTCTCTTCATGAACACTGAAGCTTTCTTT,CASSLFMNTEAFF
TRBJ1-3,few,TRBD1,TRBV19,TGTGCCAGTAGGGACAGGGTAAACCTTCCCTCTGGAAACACCATATATTTT,CASRDRVNLPSGNTIYF
TRBJ1-2,NA,TRBD1,TRBV19,TGTGCCAGTAGTATCCCCTGGACAGGGCGATATGGCTACACCTTC,CASSIPWTGRYGYTF
TRBJ2-6,NA,TRBD1,TRBV7-3,TGTGCCAGCAGCAGACAGGGGAACGGGGCCAACGTCCTGACTTTC,CASSRQGNGANVLTF
TRBJ1-6,NA,TRBD1,TRBV19,TGTGCCAGTAGTATATTGGGACAGACTGACTACAATTCACCCCTCCACTTT,CASSILGQTDYNSPLHF
TRBJ2-1,NA,TRBD2,TRBV7-3,TGTGCCAGCGGTCCCCGACTAGCGGGGGGGCGGGGCGATGAGCAGTTCTTC,CASGPRLAGGRGDEQFF
TRBJ2-7,NA,TRBD2,TRBV19,TGTGCCAGTAGTATAGCACCGTGGGAGGGCGAGCAGTACTTC,CASSIAPWEGEQYF
TRBJ1-1,NA,NA,TRBV6-1,TGTGCCGTAGGGGAGAACACTGAAGCTTTCTTT,CAVGENTEAFF
TRBJ1-2,NA,NA,TRBV29-1,TGCAGCGTGACAGAGGGGGGAAAGGGCTACACCTTC,CSVTEGGKGYTF
TRBJ1-5,NA,TRBD1,TRBV9,TGTGCCAGCAGCGTACAGGGGGTCGATCAGCCCCAGCATTTT,CASSVQGVDQPQHF
TRBJ1-5,NA,NA,TRBV11-2,TGTGCCAGCAGCTTAGATCTCCGTCAGCCCCAGCATTTT,CASSLDLRQPQHF
TRBJ1-1,once,NA,TRBV9,TGTGCCAGCAGCGAGAGCCCAGGGAGGGGCACTGAAGCTTTCTTT,CASSESPGRGTEAFF
TRBJ1-4,NA,TRBD1,TRBV19,TGTGCCAGTAGCTGGACAGGGGATGGTGAAAAACTGTTTTTT,CASSWTGDGEKLFF
TRBJ2-5,NA,TRBD1,TRBV19,TGTGCCACTCGACAGGGGAACGGAGAGACCCAGTACTTC,CATRQGNGETQYF
TRBJ1-5,NA,TRBD1,TRBV6-5,TGTGCCAGCAGTTCGGACAGGGGGCGCATCAATCAGCCCCAGCATTTT,CASSSDRGRINQPQHF
TRBJ2-7,NA,NA,TRBV4-2,TGTGCCAGCAGCCATAGCCTCGGGAGTAGAAGCTCCTACGAGCAGTACTTC,CASSHSLGSRSSYEQYF
TRBJ1-1,NA,NA,TRBV12-5,TGTGCTAGTGGTTTGGTACGAGGCAACACAGCTTTCTTT,CASGLVRGNTAFF
TRBJ2-7,NA,TRBD1,TRBV30,TGTGCCTGGGGCCACTACGGGACAGTTTTCGAGCAGTACTTC,CAWGHYGTVFEQYF
TRBJ1-3,NA,TRBD1,TRBV10-3,TGTGCCATCAGTGGTCACAGGGGTGAAAACACCATATATTTT,CAISGHRGENTIYF
TRBJ1-2,NA,NA,TRBV19,TGTGCCAGTAGTATTTTCAGTGTGGCTAACTATGGCTACACCTTC,CASSIFSVANYGYTF